What follows are 29 T cell receptor beta chains derived from one specimen sequenced in a study of T cells after yellow fever vaccination. One entry per CDR3 protein results from TCRdb running MiXCR on the 5' RACE reads. This sample has under 55,000 distinct CDR3 sequences, with 6.5% to 8.5% found just once. The starting material was CD8+ T cells not binding an NS4B(214-222) dextramer, sorted from PBMCs, obtained about 49 days after the first yellow fever vaccination. Receptors were obtained from a man aged 18 to 30 who received the YFV17D yellow fever vaccine.

The chain combines TRBV29-1 with TRBJ2-1; D is ambiguous. V was pared by 3 bases and J by 7 bases, with 19 bases between. The CDR3 runs 15 residues. CDR1 is SQVTM and CDR2 is ANQGSEA in the germline V gene. The CDR3 DNA follows: TGCAGCGTTGATTTCGGGTCCAGTGGGGAAAATGAGCAGTTCTTC. Translation gives CSVDFGSSGENEQFF.

This rearrangement joins TRBV6-1 to TRBJ2-2; possibly TRBD1 or TRBD2 for D (5 bases each). The CDR3 contains 15 residues. Germline V gene lookup returns CDR1 MNHNS and CDR2 SASEGT. V lost 7 bases and J lost 1, with 13 bases in between. DNA of the CDR3: TGTGCCAGCACGAGGGTGACAGAGAACACCGGGGAGCTGTTTTTT. This gives the protein CASTRVTENTGELFF.

This clonotype was observed many times. This chain uses TRBV29-1 with TRBJ1-1, with TRBD1 as a possible D gene (5 bases). CDR3 length equals 14 residues. CDR1 is SQVTM and CDR2 is ANQGSEA in the germline V gene. Trimming took 4 bases from V and 5 from J, leaving 17 bases between them. DNA for the CDR3: TGCAGCGTTGGAGAATGGGGGGTAGGGACTGAAGCTTTCTTT. It yields the protein CSVGEWGVGTEAFF.

This clonotype occurred many times. The J gene is TRBJ2-3, the V gene TRBV9; a weak D match, TRBD2 (5 bases). The germline V gene has CDR1 SGDLS and CDR2 YYNGEE. Trimming removed 0 bases from V and 3 bases from J, with 14 bases in between. The CDR3 contains 16 residues. The CDR3 region has the DNA TGTGCCAGCAGCGTAGGGGAGCTAGCTGTAACAGATACGCAGTATTTT. Protein sequence: CASSVGELAVTDTQYF. The full variable domain, with the rest looked up from reference TRBV9 and TRBJ2-3, is DSGVTQTPKHLITATGQRVTLRCSPRSGDLSVYWYQQSLDQGLQFLIQYYNGEERAKGNILERFSAQQFPDLHSELNLSSLELGDSALYFCASSVGELAVTDTQYFGPGTRLTVL.

This clonotype was counted a few times. The rearrangement uses TRBV7-8 and TRBJ1-1, with D possibly matching TRBD1 (5 bases). Looked up from germline, CDR1 is SGHVS and CDR2 is FQNEAQ. CDR3 length equals 14 residues. Trimming took off 2 bases at V and 4 bases at J, with 11 bases between the two ends. CDR3 sequence reads: CASSLSQGITEAFF. The CDR3 region has the DNA TGTGCCAGCAGCTTATCTCAGGGTATCACTGAAGCTTTCTTT. Full variable domain (outside the CDR3, taken from reference TRBV7-8 and TRBJ1-1): GAGVSQSPRYKVAKRGQDVALRCDPISGHVSLFWYQQALGQGPEFLTYFQNEAQLDKSGLPSDRFFAERPEGSVSTLKIQRTQQEDSAVYLCASSLSQGITEAFFGQGTRLTVV.

This clonotype was counted ten times or more. This chain uses TRBV10-1 with TRBJ2-7; TRBD1 aligns across 8 bases. The CDR3 is 14 amino acids. The germline CDR1 and CDR2 sequences are WNHNN and SYGVQD (reference sequence). V gave up 2 bases and J gave up 7 bases; unmatched junction bases: 7. DNA of the CDR3: TGCGCCAGCAGTGAGGAGCAGGGGGCCGGGGAGCAGTACTTC. It codes for CASSEEQGAGEQYF.

This clonotype was observed many times. The rearrangement links TRBV29-1 to TRBJ2-1, with 7 bases fitting TRBD2. This CDR3 spans 15 amino acids. The J segment lost 4 bases and the V segment lost 1 base, leaving 7 bases of the junction unmatched. The germline CDR1 and CDR2 sequences are SQVTM and ANQGSEA. The CDR3 sequence: CSVEGLSGDYNEQFF. The CDR3, as DNA: TGCAGCGTTGAAGGGTTGAGCGGGGATTACAATGAGCAGTTCTTC.

This clonotype was observed a handful of times. J is TRBJ2-7 and V is TRBV4-3; 11 nucleotides align to TRBD1. The CDR3 covers 15 residues. J lost 3 bases, V lost 3 bases, and 4 bases had no gene match. CDR1 is LGHNA and CDR2 is YSLEER in the germline V gene. The CDR3, as DNA: TGCGCCAGCAGCCATGGGACAGGGGGAGACTACGAGCAGTACTTC. It codes for CASSHGTGGDYEQYF.

This clonotype was detected many times. The chain is built from TRBV4-1 and TRBJ2-1; 8 nucleotides line up with TRBD2. The germline CDR1 and CDR2 sequences are MGHRA and YSYEKL. This CDR3 region has 15 residues. Unmatched junction bases numbered 9, after V lost 3 bases and J lost 8 bases. The CDR3 coding sequence is TGCGCCAGCAGCCATTCCAGGCGGGGGGAAGATGAGCAGTTCTTC. It is translated as CASSHSRRGEDEQFF.

This clonotype was seen repeatedly, ten times or more. The rearrangement links TRBV7-6 to TRBJ2-5; TRBD2 might be the D (6 bases). This CDR3 contains 15 residues. Looked up from germline, CDR1 is SGHVS and CDR2 is FNYEAQ. Trimming pared 4 bases from V and 5 bases from J, leaving 17 bases between. The CDR3 bases are TGTGCCAGCAGCTACCTAGCGTACCTGGGGGAGACCCAGTACTTC. It translates to CASSYLAYLGETQYF.

This clonotype was picked up a small number of times. The genes are TRBV5-1 and TRBJ2-7; TRBD1 agrees at 11 bases. J lost 2 bases, V lost 2 bases, and 3 bases had no gene match. Germline CDR1 reads SGHRS; CDR2 reads YFSETQ. This CDR3 has 15 amino acids. The CDR3 is CASSLGQGAPYEQYF. The CDR3 nucleotides are TGCGCCAGCAGCTTAGGACAGGGGGCTCCCTACGAGCAGTACTTC. Complete variable domain (other parts from reference TRBV5-1 and TRBJ2-7): KAGVTQTPRYLIKTRGQQVTLSCSPISGHRSVSWYQQTPGQGLQFLFEYFSETQRNKGNFPGRFSGRQFSNSRSEMNVSTLELGDSALYLCASSLGQGAPYEQYFGPGTRLTVT.

The rearrangement links TRBV5-1 to TRBJ1-2, with D maybe TRBD1 (5 bases). CDR3 size: 15 residues. V was trimmed by 4 bases and J by 3 bases, leaving 16 bases between them. Germline loops: CDR1 SGHRS, CDR2 YFSETQ. The CDR3 protein is CASSLGLGAHYGYTF. The CDR3 DNA follows: TGCGCCAGCAGCCTTGGCCTAGGGGCCCACTATGGCTACACCTTC.

This clonotype appeared many times. The rearrangement links TRBV6-5 to TRBJ2-7; D unresolved. The length of the CDR3 is 14 residues. The V and J ends lost 0 bases and 5 bases respectively, with 11 bases between them. Germline-derived CDR1 and CDR2 are MNHEY and SVGAGI. The CDR3 DNA follows: TGTGCCAGCAGTTACTCGAGGCCGACCCACGAGCAGTACTTC. This encodes CASSYSRPTHEQYF.

In its sample, this clonotype was seen many times. The chain carries TRBV5-1 and TRBJ1-5; no definite D call. V lost 0 bases and J 4 bases, leaving 5 bases between the germline ends. Germline assignment: CDR1 SGHRS and CDR2 YFSETQ. The CDR3 is 13 amino acids. The CDR3 DNA reads TGCGCCAGCAGCTTGGGACCTAATCAGCCCCAGCATTTT. Its translation is CASSLGPNQPQHF. The whole variable domain, remainder taken from reference TRBV5-1 and TRBJ1-5, is KAGVTQTPRYLIKTRGQQVTLSCSPISGHRSVSWYQQTPGQGLQFLFEYFSETQRNKGNFPGRFSGRQFSNSRSEMNVSTLELGDSALYLCASSLGPNQPQHFGDGTRLSIL.

This clonotype has at least ten counts. The chain is built from TRBV6-5 and TRBJ2-3; D gene ambiguous. Germline V CDR1 and CDR2: MNHEY, SVGAGI. The V end was cut by 0 bases, the J end by 1 base, with 8 bases between. The CDR3 is 15 amino acids. The DNA for the CDR3 is TGTGCCAGCAGTTACTCTTTGTGGGGCACAGATACGCAGTATTTT. It is translated as CASSYSLWGTDTQYF.

The chain employs TRBV12-3 or TRBV12-4 and TRBJ1-5, with D possibly being TRBD1 (5 bases). This CDR3 comprises 13 residues. With 6 bases removed from V and 5 bases from J, the gap between germline ends came to 11 bases. CDR3 coding DNA: TGTGCCAGCAGCCCGGACACCTATCAGCCCCAGCATTTT. Protein product: CASSPDTYQPQHF.

In this sample, this clonotype turned up many times. The J gene is TRBJ2-7, the V gene TRBV7-2; D ambiguous. The length of the CDR3 is 13 residues. CDR1 and CDR2 (germline): SGHTA, FQGNSA. V dropped 6 bases and J dropped 6 bases, with 15 bases sitting between them. The CDR3 loop reads CASSEGPLSEQYV. CDR3 coding DNA: TGTGCCAGCAGTGAAGGCCCCCTTTCCGAGCAGTACGTC.

The chain uses TRBV4-1 and TRBJ2-5, with 7 bases aligning to TRBD2. The junction had 4 bases not matched to a gene; V was cut back by 0 bases and J by 0 bases. Germline V gene data show CDR1 as MGHRA and CDR2 as YSYEKL. This CDR3 contains 16 residues. The CDR3 coding sequence is TGCGCCAGCAGCCAAGAAGCCGGGGGGTACCAAGAGACCCAGTACTTC. Its translation: CASSQEAGGYQETQYF.

This clonotype was seen ten or more times. The chain combines TRBV5-1 with TRBJ2-7, with 13 bases aligning to TRBD2. Per germline, CDR1 SGHRS and CDR2 YFSETQ. The CDR3 consists of 14 residues. The trim removed 4 bases at V and 9 bases at J, leaving 7 bases unmatched. CDR3 amino acids: CASSLTSGGARQYF. DNA of the CDR3: TGCGCCAGCAGCCTAACTAGCGGGGGGGCGAGGCAGTACTTC.

A remark on this clonotype: This may arise from a read error, as a much more abundant clone is one base away. The chain uses TRBV7-8 and TRBJ2-1; TRBD2 matches at 11 bases. The germline V gene has CDR1 SGHVS and CDR2 FQNEAQ. The CDR3 totals 16 residues. V shed 1 base, J shed 10 bases, and the junction held 9 bases outside the gene matches. CDR3 in amino acids: CASSLDILAGEKEQFF. As DNA, the CDR3 is TGTGCCAGCAGCTTAGATATACTAGCGGGGGAAAAAGAGCAGTTCTTC.

In its sample, this clonotype was seen many times. The chain employs TRBV6-2 or TRBV6-3 and TRBJ1-5; no definite D call. Looked up from germline, CDR1 is MNHEY and CDR2 is SVGEGT. Trimming removed 6 bases from V and 0 bases from J, with 18 bases in between. The CDR3 has 17 residues. CDR3 amino acids: CASRKLQYPVSNQPQHF. CDR3 in DNA: TGTGCCAGCAGAAAGCTACAGTACCCGGTTAGCAATCAGCCCCAGCATTTT.

This clonotype occurred many times. This chain connects TRBV12-3 or TRBV12-4 to TRBJ1-5; TRBD1 agrees at 8 bases. This CDR3 comprises 14 residues. Trimming removed 5 bases from V and 6 bases from J; junction bases left unmatched: 6. The CDR3 spells CASSPGGEGQPQHF. The CDR3 nucleotides are TGTGCCAGCAGTCCAGGGGGCGAAGGTCAGCCCCAGCATTTT.

This clonotype was recorded at least ten times. The rearrangement uses TRBV20-1 and TRBJ1-6, with D unclear. The V gene lost 7 bases and the J gene lost 0 bases, with 10 bases spanning the gap. The CDR3 runs to 14 residues. Germline lookup yields CDR1 DFQATT and CDR2 SNEGSKA (reference sequence). DNA of the CDR3: TGCAGTGGCCAGGAGAGCTCCTATAATTCACCCCTCCACTTT. Amino acids: CSGQESSYNSPLHF.

The V gene is TRBV5-5, the J gene TRBJ1-1; no firm D call. Germline CDR1 is SGHKS and CDR2 is YYEKEE (reference sequence). V was clipped by 2 bases and J by 0 bases, with 8 bases between them. The CDR3 is 14 residues long. The CDR3 region has the DNA TGTGCCAGCAGCTTCGGTAGGATGAACACTGAAGCTTTCTTT. Translating it yields CASSFGRMNTEAFF.

This clonotype appeared many times. CDR3 loop: CASNLDGKGNTIYF. CDR3 DNA sequence: TGTGCCAGCAATCTGGACGGGAAAGGAAACACCATATATTTT. The rearrangement links TRBV12-3 or TRBV12-4 to TRBJ1-3; D is uncertain. V lost 7 bases and J lost 4, with 14 bases in between. The CDR3 is made up of 14 amino acids.

Notes on this clonotype: A read error may explain this, as a much larger clone is one base away. This rearrangement joins TRBV20-1 to TRBJ2-2; D not resolved. The CDR3 consists of 11 residues. The V and J ends lost 7 bases and 2 bases respectively, with 5 bases between them. From germline, CDR1 is DFQATT and CDR2 SNEGSKA (reference sequence). CDR3 sequence (DNA): TGCAGTGATATTAACACCGGGGAGCTGTTTTTT. This gives the protein CSDINTGELFF.

This clonotype has a count of ten or more. V usage is TRBV30 and J usage is TRBJ2-2, with D possibly called TRBD1 or TRBD2 (5 bases each). Germline V lookup: CDR1 GTSNPN, CDR2 SVGIG (reference sequence). Trimming removed 1 base from V and 5 bases from J, with 14 bases in between. CDR3 size: 15 residues. The CDR3 DNA is TGTGCCTGGAGTGCCGGGACCATGGGGACCGGGGAGCTGTTTTTT. Amino acids: CAWSAGTMGTGELFF. The full variable domain, rest sourced from reference TRBV30 and TRBJ2-2, is SQTIHQWPATLVQPVGSPLSLECTVEGTSNPNLYWYRQAAGRGLQLLFYSVGIGQISSEVPQNLSASRPQDRQFILSSKKLLLSDSGFYLCAWSAGTMGTGELFFGEGSRLTVL.

To note about this clonotype: One end of the junction fails to match germline, which may point to a read error. The chain uses TRBV20-1 and TRBJ1-5, with 7 bases matching TRBD1. Germline V CDR1 and CDR2: DFQATT, SNEGSKA (reference sequence). CDR3 length equals 17 residues. CDR3 coding DNA: TGCTGTGCTAGAGGATTTAGGGGCCCAGGGGGAAATCAGGCCCAGCATTTT. Protein product: CCARGFRGPGGNQAQHF.

This clonotype turned up a few times. V gene TRBV2 combines with J gene TRBJ2-3; the D gene is possibly TRBD1 (5 bases). The CDR3 has 14 residues. Germline CDR1 reads SNHLY; CDR2 reads FYNNEI. V lost 4 bases, J lost 2 bases, and 10 bases lay in between. The CDR3 loop reads CASSGRQITDTQYF. The CDR3 nucleotides read TGTGCCAGCAGTGGACGACAGATCACAGATACGCAGTATTTT.